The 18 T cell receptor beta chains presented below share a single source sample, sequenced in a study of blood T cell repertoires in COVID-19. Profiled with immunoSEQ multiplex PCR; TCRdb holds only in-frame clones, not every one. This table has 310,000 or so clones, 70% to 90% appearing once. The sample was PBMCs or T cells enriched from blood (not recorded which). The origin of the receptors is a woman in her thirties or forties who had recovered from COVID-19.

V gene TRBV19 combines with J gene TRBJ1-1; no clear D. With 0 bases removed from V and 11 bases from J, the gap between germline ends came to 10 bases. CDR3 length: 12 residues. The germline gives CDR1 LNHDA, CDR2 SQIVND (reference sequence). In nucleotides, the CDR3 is TGTGCCAGTAGTATAGATTTTTCGCGGGCTTTCTTT. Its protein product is CASSIDFSRAFF.

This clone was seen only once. The CDR3 bases are TGTGCCAGCAGCCCGGGACACAGCAATCAGCCCCAGCATTTT. It is translated as CASSPGHSNQPQHF. The genes are TRBV3-1 (or the pseudogene TRBV3-2) and TRBJ1-5, with D maybe TRBD1 (6 bases). This CDR3 region has 14 residues. The germline V and J ends were trimmed by 4 bases and 1 base, with 8 bases remaining between them. Germline V gene sequence: CDR1 LGHDT, CDR2 YNNKEL (reference sequence).

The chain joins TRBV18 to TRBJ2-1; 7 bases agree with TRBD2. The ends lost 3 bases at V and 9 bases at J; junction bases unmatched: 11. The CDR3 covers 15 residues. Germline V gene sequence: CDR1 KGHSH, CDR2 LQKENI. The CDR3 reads CASSPIRRESGEQFF. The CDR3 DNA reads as TGTGCCAGCTCACCCATCCGGCGGGAGTCGGGTGAGCAGTTCTTC.

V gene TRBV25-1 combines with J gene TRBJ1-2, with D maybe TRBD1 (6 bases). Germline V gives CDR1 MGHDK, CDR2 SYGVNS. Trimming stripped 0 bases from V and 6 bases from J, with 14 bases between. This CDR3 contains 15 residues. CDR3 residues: CASSEYIRGANGYTF. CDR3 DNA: TGTGCCAGCAGTGAATATATCAGGGGAGCTAATGGCTACACCTTC.

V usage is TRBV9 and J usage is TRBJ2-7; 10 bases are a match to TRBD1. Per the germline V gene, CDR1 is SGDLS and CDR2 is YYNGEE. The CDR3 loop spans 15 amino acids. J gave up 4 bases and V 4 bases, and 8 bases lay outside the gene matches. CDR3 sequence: CASSSQTGGGYEQYF. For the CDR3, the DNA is TGTGCCAGCAGCTCCCAGACAGGGGGCGGGTACGAGCAGTACTTC.

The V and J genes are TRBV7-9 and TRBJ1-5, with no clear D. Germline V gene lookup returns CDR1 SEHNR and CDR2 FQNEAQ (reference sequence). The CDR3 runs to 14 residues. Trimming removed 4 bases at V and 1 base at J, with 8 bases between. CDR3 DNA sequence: TGTGCCAGCAGCTCGGGAGGGAGCAATCAGCCCCAGCATTTT. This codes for CASSSGGSNQPQHF.

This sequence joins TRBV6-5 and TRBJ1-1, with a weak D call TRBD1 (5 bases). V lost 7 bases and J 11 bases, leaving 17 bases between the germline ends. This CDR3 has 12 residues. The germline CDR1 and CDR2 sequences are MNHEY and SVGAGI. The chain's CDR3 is CASKGGASGAFF. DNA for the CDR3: TGTGCCAGCAAAGGAGGGGCCTCTGGCGCTTTCTTT.

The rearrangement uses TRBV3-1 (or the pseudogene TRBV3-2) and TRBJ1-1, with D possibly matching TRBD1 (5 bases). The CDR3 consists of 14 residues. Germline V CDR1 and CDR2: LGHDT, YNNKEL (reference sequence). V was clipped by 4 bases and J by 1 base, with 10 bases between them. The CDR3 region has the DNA TGTGCCAGCAGCCCTGAAGGGGCGAACACTGAAGCTTTCTTT. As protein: CASSPEGANTEAFF.

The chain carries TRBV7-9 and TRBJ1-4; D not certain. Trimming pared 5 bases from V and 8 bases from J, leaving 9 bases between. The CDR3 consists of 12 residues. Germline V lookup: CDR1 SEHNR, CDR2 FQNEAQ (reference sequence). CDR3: CASSDYEEKLFF. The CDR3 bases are TGTGCCAGCAGCGACTACGAAGAAAAACTGTTTTTT.

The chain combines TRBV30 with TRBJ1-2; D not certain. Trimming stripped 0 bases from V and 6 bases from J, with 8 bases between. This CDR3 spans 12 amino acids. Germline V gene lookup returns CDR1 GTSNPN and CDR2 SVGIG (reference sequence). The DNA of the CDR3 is TGTGCCTGGAGTGTACGTGGAGATGGCTACACCTTC. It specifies CAWSVRGDGYTF. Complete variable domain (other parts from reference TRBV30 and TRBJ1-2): SQTIHQWPATLVQPVGSPLSLECTVEGTSNPNLYWYRQAAGRGLQLLFYSVGIGQISSEVPQNLSASRPQDRQFILSSKKLLLSDSGFYLCAWSVRGDGYTFGSGTRLTVV.

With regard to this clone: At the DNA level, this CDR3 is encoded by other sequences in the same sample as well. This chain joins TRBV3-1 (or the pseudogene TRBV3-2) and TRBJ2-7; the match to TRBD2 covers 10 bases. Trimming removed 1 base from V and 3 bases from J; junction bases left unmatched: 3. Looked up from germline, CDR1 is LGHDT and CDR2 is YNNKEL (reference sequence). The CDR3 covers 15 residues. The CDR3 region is CASSQGTSGGYEQYF. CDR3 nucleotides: TGTGCCAGCAGCCAAGGGACTAGCGGTGGCTACGAGCAGTACTTC.

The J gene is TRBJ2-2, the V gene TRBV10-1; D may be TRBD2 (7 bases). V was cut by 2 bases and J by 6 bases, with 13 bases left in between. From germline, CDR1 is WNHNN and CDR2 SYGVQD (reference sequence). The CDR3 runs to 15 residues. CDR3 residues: CASSEEGGPPGELFF. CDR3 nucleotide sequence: TGCGCCAGCAGTGAGGAGGGGGGGCCTCCCGGGGAGCTGTTTTTT.

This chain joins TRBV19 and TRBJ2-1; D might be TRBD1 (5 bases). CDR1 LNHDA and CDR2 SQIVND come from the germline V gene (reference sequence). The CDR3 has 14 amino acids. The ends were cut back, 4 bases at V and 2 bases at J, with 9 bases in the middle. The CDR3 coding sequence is TGTGCCAGTAGTACCCAGGGCCCCTACAATGAGCAGTTCTTC. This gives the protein CASSTQGPYNEQFF.

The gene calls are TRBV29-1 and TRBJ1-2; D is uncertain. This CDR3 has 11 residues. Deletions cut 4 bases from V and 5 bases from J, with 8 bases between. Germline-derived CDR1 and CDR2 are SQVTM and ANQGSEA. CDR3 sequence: CSVAESYGYTF. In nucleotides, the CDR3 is TGCAGCGTTGCGGAGAGTTATGGCTACACCTTC.

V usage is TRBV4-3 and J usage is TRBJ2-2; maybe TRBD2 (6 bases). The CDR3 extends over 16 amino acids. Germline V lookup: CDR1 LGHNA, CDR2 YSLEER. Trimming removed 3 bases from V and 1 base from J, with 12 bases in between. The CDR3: CASSQHLGGNTGELFF. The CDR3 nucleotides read TGCGCCAGCAGCCAGCACTTGGGGGGGAACACCGGGGAGCTGTTTTTT.

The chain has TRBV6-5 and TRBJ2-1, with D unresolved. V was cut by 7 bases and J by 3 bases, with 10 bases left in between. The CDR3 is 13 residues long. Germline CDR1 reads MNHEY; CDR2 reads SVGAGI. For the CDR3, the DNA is TGTGCCAGCAAAAGCTCTAGCTACAATGAGCAGTTCTTC. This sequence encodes CASKSSSYNEQFF.

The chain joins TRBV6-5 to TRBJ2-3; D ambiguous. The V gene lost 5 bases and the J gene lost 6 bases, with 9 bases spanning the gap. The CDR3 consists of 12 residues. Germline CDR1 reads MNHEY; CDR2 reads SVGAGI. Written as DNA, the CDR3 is TGTGCCAGCAGTAACATTATGGATACGCAGTATTTT. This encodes CASSNIMDTQYF.

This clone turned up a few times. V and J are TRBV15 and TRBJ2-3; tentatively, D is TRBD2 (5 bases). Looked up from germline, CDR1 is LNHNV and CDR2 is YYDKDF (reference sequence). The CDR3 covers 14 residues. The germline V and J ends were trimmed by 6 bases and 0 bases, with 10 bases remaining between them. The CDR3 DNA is TGTGCCACCAGGCGGGCGCAGAGCACAGATACGCAGTATTTT. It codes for CATRRAQSTDTQYF.